The 26 T cell receptor beta chains below all came from one sample that was sequenced in a study of blood T cell repertoires in COVID-19. Measured with immunoSEQ multiplex PCR; TCRdb has only the in-frame clones, and not every one. This table has about 160,000 clones, 75% to 90% appearing once. Sequences were obtained from peripheral blood. These TCRs come from a man between 70 and 80 years old with acute or convalescent COVID-19.

The V gene is TRBV14, the J gene TRBJ2-2; 10 positions match TRBD2. Trimming took 0 bases from V and 4 from J; bases not matched to a gene: 11. Germline CDR1 and CDR2: SGHDN and FVKESK. CDR3 size: 19 residues. The CDR3 loop reads CASSQDLALAGAVTGELFF. As DNA, the CDR3 is TGTGCCAGCAGCCAAGATCTCGCCCTAGCGGGAGCGGTCACCGGGGAGCTGTTTTTT.

Regarding this clone: Other DNA variants within this sample encode the same CDR3. The chain links TRBV19 to TRBJ1-3; 8 bases map to TRBD1. V trimming: 3 bases; J trimming: 2 bases; junction bases outside the gene matches: 0. The CDR3 runs 14 residues. The germline V gene encodes CDR1 LNHDA and CDR2 SQIVND (reference sequence). Here the CDR3 reads CASSMTGAGNTIYF. CDR3 DNA sequence: TGTGCCAGTAGTATGACAGGGGCTGGAAACACCATATATTTT.

This clone was detected only a few times. In the same sample, other DNA sequences code for this CDR3. The gene calls are TRBV5-1 and TRBJ1-1, with D perhaps TRBD1 (5 bases). Germline-derived CDR1 and CDR2 are SGHRS and YFSETQ. V was clipped by 2 bases and J by 2 bases, with 7 bases between them. There are 13 residues in the CDR3. CDR3 sequence: CASSFTGNTEAFF. In nucleotides, the CDR3 is TGCGCCAGCAGCTTTACAGGAAACACTGAAGCTTTCTTT.

The rearrangement links TRBV6-5 to TRBJ1-5, with D uncertain. Trimming stripped 11 bases from V and 2 bases from J, with 10 bases between. This CDR3 is built from 12 residues. Germline V gene sequence: CDR1 MNHEY, CDR2 SVGAGI. CDR3 in DNA: TGTGCCTACTTCGGGGGCAATCAGCCCCAGCATTTT. It encodes CAYFGGNQPQHF.

The chain uses TRBV5-6 and TRBJ2-7, with a tentative D call TRBD1 (5 bases). With 2 bases removed from V and 2 bases from J, the gap between germline ends came to 8 bases. The CDR3 has 13 residues. The germline gives CDR1 SGHDT, CDR2 YYEEEE. The CDR3 sequence: CASSLTGTYEQYF. The CDR3 coding sequence is TGTGCCAGCAGCTTAACAGGAACCTACGAGCAGTACTTC.

V is TRBV5-1 and J is TRBJ2-3; 7 bases align to TRBD1. V lost 3 bases to trimming and J lost 2 bases; unmatched junction nucleotides: 3. Germline loops: CDR1 SGHRS, CDR2 YFSETQ. The CDR3 totals 14 residues. CDR3 loop: CASSWDRNTDTQYF. CDR3 sequence (DNA): TGCGCCAGCAGCTGGGACAGAAACACAGATACGCAGTATTTT.

The chain couples TRBV28 to TRBJ1-1, with a weak D call TRBD1 (6 bases). V gave up 8 bases and J gave up 5 bases, with 18 bases separating them. Germline V gives CDR1 MDHEN, CDR2 SYDVKM. The CDR3 runs to 14 residues. Here the CDR3 reads CASGVGQFLTEAFF. DNA for the CDR3: TGTGCCAGCGGCGTGGGACAATTCTTAACTGAAGCTTTCTTT.

This chain connects TRBV6-5 to TRBJ1-2; 7 positions match TRBD1. CDR3 length: 14 amino acids. Germline V gene lookup returns CDR1 MNHEY and CDR2 SVGAGI. The V segment lost 5 bases and the J segment 8 bases; nucleotides outside the gene matches: 11. Written as DNA, the CDR3 is TGTGCCAGCAGTAAGACAGGGTCGTGGGAAGGCTACACCTTC. Translated, it gives CASSKTGSWEGYTF.

The chain is built from TRBV11-3 and TRBJ2-7; TRBD1 matches 7 bases. Germline CDR1 is SGHNT and CDR2 is YENEEA. This CDR3 region has 15 residues. V trimming: 5 bases; J trimming: 1 base; junction bases outside the gene matches: 8. CDR3 amino acids: CASSPSPGQSYEQYF. The CDR3, as DNA: TGTGCCAGCAGCCCGAGCCCGGGACAGTCCTACGAGCAGTACTTC.

The chain employs TRBV9 and TRBJ1-4; TRBD1 agrees at 8 bases. There are 15 residues in the CDR3. Losses at the gene ends were 1 base for V and 5 bases for J; bases not matched to a gene: 4. Germline-derived CDR1 and CDR2 are SGDLS and YYNGEE. The CDR3 DNA sequence: TGTGCCAGCAGCGTATCCCCAGGGGGCAATGAAAAACTGTTTTTT. It codes for CASSVSPGGNEKLFF.

The V gene is TRBV3-1 (or the pseudogene TRBV3-2), the J gene TRBJ2-7; D is undetermined. The CDR3 runs 14 residues. Germline CDR1 is LGHDT and CDR2 is YNNKEL (reference sequence). The germline V and J ends were trimmed by 3 bases and 2 bases, with 11 bases remaining between them. CDR3 nucleotide sequence: TGTGCCAGCAGCCAGCCTTCGACTGCCTACGAGCAGTACTTC. Translated: CASSQPSTAYEQYF.

The sample holds a few counts of this clone. The J gene is TRBJ2-7, the V gene TRBV5-4; TRBD1 might be the D (5 bases). This CDR3 comprises 15 residues. The germline V gene has CDR1 SGHNT and CDR2 YYREEE (reference sequence). With 1 base removed from V and 6 bases from J, the gap between germline ends came to 17 bases. Here the CDR3 reads CASSLRWAGPSEQYF. DNA for the CDR3: TGTGCCAGCAGCTTGAGGTGGGCAGGGCCCAGCGAGCAGTACTTC. Supplemented by reference TRBV5-4 and TRBJ2-7, the full variable domain reads ETGVTQSPTHLIKTRGQQVTLRCSSQSGHNTVSWYQQALGQGPQFIFQYYREEENGRGNFPPRFSGLQFPNYSSELNVNALELDDSALYLCASSLRWAGPSEQYFGPGTRLTVT.

This chain connects TRBV6-9 to TRBJ2-7; TRBD1 aligns across 11 bases. CDR3 length: 15 amino acids. The V and J ends lost 5 bases and 4 bases, in that order; junction bases with no gene match: 7. Germline CDR1 and CDR2: MNHGY and SVAAGI. Here the CDR3 reads CASSPGDRGEYEQYF. CDR3 in DNA: TGTGCCAGCAGTCCCGGGGACAGGGGGGAGTACGAGCAGTACTTC.

The chain's CDR3 is CASSRDFDTEAFF. The CDR3 coding sequence is TGTGCCAGCAGCCGGGACTTCGACACTGAAGCTTTCTTT. The gene calls are TRBV5-4 and TRBJ1-1; TRBD1 might be the D (5 bases). The germline V gene encodes CDR1 SGHNT and CDR2 YYREEE (reference sequence). V shed 4 bases and J shed 3 bases, with 10 bases lying between them. This CDR3 is 13 amino acids long.

This clone was seen a few times. The chain links TRBV6-5 to TRBJ2-7, with a possible D match to TRBD1 (6 bases). Germline-derived CDR1 and CDR2 are MNHEY and SVGAGI. The V and J ends lost 6 bases and 2 bases respectively, with 11 bases between them. The CDR3 contains 13 residues. The CDR3 nucleotides read TGTGCCAGCAGGAACACAGGGACCTACGAGCAGTACTTC. This gives the protein CASRNTGTYEQYF.

The genes are TRBV29-1 and TRBJ1-1, with 9 bases aligning to TRBD1. CDR3 size: 14 residues. With 6 bases clipped from V and 4 bases from J, the junction kept 9 bases outside the gene matches. CDR1 SQVTM and CDR2 ANQGSEA come from the germline V gene. CDR3 amino acids: CSVTGTGKGTEAFF. DNA of the CDR3: TGCAGCGTGACCGGGACAGGGAAGGGCACTGAAGCTTTCTTT.

This clone was recorded a few times. The chain has TRBV5-1 and TRBJ2-1; 7 bases agree with TRBD2. The CDR3 is made up of 15 amino acids. V lost 2 bases, J lost 7 bases, and 9 bases stayed unmatched. Germline V gene lookup returns CDR1 SGHRS and CDR2 YFSETQ. DNA for the CDR3: TGCGCCAGCAGCTTAATGACCGGGGGAGGGAATGAGCAGTTCTTC. Translation gives CASSLMTGGGNEQFF.

The chain employs TRBV6-5 and TRBJ1-2; 7 nucleotides align to TRBD1. V trimming: 2 bases; J trimming: 8 bases; junction bases outside the gene matches: 8. Germline lookup yields CDR1 MNHEY and CDR2 SVGAGI. This CDR3 comprises 14 residues. CDR3 in amino acids: CASSYIGGGSGYTF. CDR3 sequence (DNA): TGTGCCAGCAGTTACATAGGGGGCGGGTCGGGCTACACCTTC.

In this sample, this clone is medium-sized. CDR3 sequence (DNA): TGCGCCAGCAGCCAAAAAGGGGTCTCGGCCACCGGGGAGCTGTTTTTT. This codes for CASSQKGVSATGELFF. The rearrangement uses TRBV4-1 and TRBJ2-2; D may be TRBD1 (5 bases). The CDR3 is made up of 16 amino acids. CDR1 and CDR2 from the germline V gene are MGHRA and YSYEKL. V was trimmed by 2 bases and J by 4 bases, leaving 14 bases between them.

This clone was recorded a few times. The gene calls are TRBV4-1 and TRBJ2-5, with TRBD2 matching 7 bases. Trimming at V came to 0 bases and at J to 3 bases, leaving 1 base not matched to a gene. The CDR3 runs 14 residues. CDR1 and CDR2 (germline): MGHRA, YSYEKL. The CDR3 reads CASSQDLAEETQYF. CDR3 in DNA: TGCGCCAGCAGCCAAGATCTAGCGGAAGAGACCCAGTACTTC.

V usage is TRBV12-5 and J usage is TRBJ2-7, with D perhaps TRBD2 (5 bases). The CDR3 is 15 residues long. Trimming pared 5 bases from V and 3 bases from J, leaving 17 bases between. Germline lookup yields CDR1 LGHNT and CDR2 FRNRAP. CDR3 sequence (DNA): TGTGCTAGTGGTCCGGGGTTTTCCCGACACTACGAGCAGTACTTC. Translation gives CASGPGFSRHYEQYF. Filled out from reference TRBV12-5 and TRBJ2-7, the complete variable domain reads DARVTQTPRHKVTEMGQEVTMRCQPILGHNTVFWYRQTMMQGLELLAYFRNRAPLDDSGMPKDRFSAEMPDATLATLKIQPSEPRDSAVYFCASGPGFSRHYEQYFGPGTRLTVT.

The rearrangement joins TRBV19 to TRBJ2-2; perhaps TRBD1 as D (6 bases). Trimming shortened V by 4 bases and J by 4 bases, and 13 bases separated the two germline ends. CDR3 size: 15 residues. From germline, CDR1 is LNHDA and CDR2 SQIVND (reference sequence). This CDR3 reads CASSNTGLATGELFF. The CDR3 nucleotides are TGTGCCAGTAGTAATACAGGGTTGGCCACCGGGGAGCTGTTTTTT. The complete variable domain, with remaining parts taken from reference TRBV19 and TRBJ2-2, reads DGGITQSPKYLFRKEGQNVTLSCEQNLNHDAMYWYRQDPGQGLRLIYYSQIVNDFQKGDIAEGYSVSREKKESFPLTVTSAQKNPTAFYLCASSNTGLATGELFFGEGSRLTVL.

The V gene is TRBV2, the J gene TRBJ2-7, with D possibly TRBD1 on 5 matching bases. V lost 6 bases and J lost 3, with 18 bases in between. There are 15 residues in the CDR3. Germline V gives CDR1 SNHLY, CDR2 FYNNEI. The CDR3 DNA follows: TGTGCCAGCAGGTATGGGCAGGGATTGAACTACGAGCAGTACTTC. Protein: CASRYGQGLNYEQYF. Full variable domain (rest looked up from reference TRBV2 and TRBJ2-7): EPEVTQTPSHQVTQMGQEVILRCVPISNHLYFYWYRQILGQKVEFLVSFYNNEISEKSEIFDDQFSVERPDGSNFTLKIRSTKLEDSAMYFCASRYGQGLNYEQYFGPGTRLTVT.

This chain joins TRBV16 and TRBJ2-6; 7 nucleotides line up with TRBD1. Germline CDR1 reads KGHSY; CDR2 reads FQNENV. CDR3 length equals 16 residues. The junction had 4 bases not matched to a gene; V was cut back by 5 bases and J by 0 bases. The CDR3 is CASSWDRSSGANVLTF. The CDR3 DNA sequence: TGTGCCAGCAGCTGGGACAGAAGCTCTGGGGCCAACGTCCTGACTTTC.

This chain uses TRBV5-1 with TRBJ2-2; TRBD1 is a possible D gene (6 bases). Germline loops: CDR1 SGHRS, CDR2 YFSETQ. The CDR3 spans 16 residues. V was clipped by 5 bases and J by 2 bases, with 16 bases between them. Here the CDR3 reads CASSKDSQSNTGELFF. In DNA, the CDR3 is TGCGCCAGCAGTAAGGACAGCCAGTCTAACACCGGGGAGCTGTTTTTT. Full variable domain (outside the CDR3, taken from reference TRBV5-1 and TRBJ2-2): KAGVTQTPRYLIKTRGQQVTLSCSPISGHRSVSWYQQTPGQGLQFLFEYFSETQRNKGNFPGRFSGRQFSNSRSEMNVSTLELGDSALYLCASSKDSQSNTGELFFGEGSRLTVL.

Here the CDR3 reads CASRQSYGYTF. Here the CDR3 DNA reads TGTGCCAGCAGACAGTCTTATGGCTACACCTTC. The rearrangement uses TRBV2 and TRBJ1-2; D call uncertain. CDR3 size: 11 residues. Trimming pared 6 bases from V and 5 bases from J, leaving 7 bases between. The germline gives CDR1 SNHLY, CDR2 FYNNEI.